Sequencing of this TCR beta chain was carried out in a study of CD8+CD57+ T cells in acquired aplastic anemia. Study overall: Roughly 3 ug was the average amount of DNA from sorted CD4+ and CD8+ cells. Notes on the study in general: The number of CD8+ CDR3 sequences shared by patients and controls was twenty-nine.

Selection for sequencing was limited to patients who had shown CD8+CD57+ cell expansion by flow cytometry. Patients uniformly had severe acquired aplastic anemia. Prior therapy had not been administered to any patient at the time of blood sampling. On this clonotype: What it binds is not known.

TCR beta VDJ and CDR3 were profiled, and genomic DNA was the template. TCRdb reprocessed the reads via MiXCR and lists one record per CDR3 protein. The sample has 80,000 or so distinct CDR3 sequences; 55% to 75% are singletons. The CDR3 spans 13 residues. The germline gives CDR1 SNHLY, CDR2 FYNNEI. V shed 6 bases and J 4 bases; nucleotides not matched to a gene: 6. Sample: sorted CD4+, CD8+, or CD8+CD57+ T cells (not recorded which) from PBMCs. The receptor's source is a human donor with aplastic anemia. This chain connects TRBV2 to TRBJ2-7, with 7 bases that match TRBD1. The CDR3 nucleotides are TGTGCCAGCAGCTCCACAGGGGTGTACGAGCAGTACTTC. Translation: CASSSTGVYEQYF.